Sequencing of this TCR beta chain was carried out in a study of T cells in Graves' hyperthyroidism and ophthalmopathy. Regions amplified from RNA transcripts were the TCR beta CDR3 regions. With the HTBI primer set, the TCR CDR3 went through a first round of RT-PCR. TCRdb processed the multiplex PCR reads anew with MiXCR; each CDR3 protein has one entry. Among a few hundred thousand distinct CDR3 sequences listed, 46% were seen once. Study conclusions and caveats: Stable hyperthyroidism was told apart from ophthalmopathy by a model built on 13 V-J features. Expanded thyroid clonotypes (above 0.001) were mostly also found in blood.

Criteria for exclusion of patients were uncontrolled infection, other autoimmune disease, pregnancy or lactation. Diagnoses were made from clinical symptoms, serum measures (thyroxine and TRAb), thyroid ultrasound and orbital computed tomography. CDR1 is SGHTA, CDR2 FQGNSA, per germline. The CDR3 has 11 amino acids. V was shortened by 11 bases and J by 3 bases, with 10 bases between the two germline ends. There are a few counts of this clonotype. What it binds is not known. V gene TRBV7-2 combines with J gene TRBJ1-2; no clear D. This receptor was identified in an adult woman with Graves' disease, either hyperthyroidism or ophthalmopathy (not recorded which). The sample comprised peripheral blood or thyroid tissue (not recorded which). CDR3 sequence reads: CAGRRDYGYTF. The CDR3 coding sequence is TGTGCCGGTCGTAGGGACTATGGCTACACCTTC. The variable domain in full, with the rest retrieved from reference TRBV7-2 and TRBJ1-2, is GAGVSQSPSNKVTEKGKDVELRCDPISGHTALYWYRQSLGQGLEFLIYFQGNSAPDKSGLPSDRFSAERTGGSVSTLTIQRTQQEDSAVYLCAGRRDYGYTFGSGTRLTVV.